This T cell receptor (beta chain) comes out of a study of cytomegalovirus exposure and HLA in healthy donors. Primers: 60 Vbeta forward and 13 Jbeta reverse. Some clones are missing from TCRdb's copy, which holds only in-frame ones; the method was immunoSEQ multiplex PCR. The sample data list about 200,000 clones. Germline CDR1 SQVTM, CDR2 ANQGSEA. The CDR3 totals 15 residues. Trimming cost V 3 bases and J 4 bases; bases outside gene matches: 8. With regard to this clone: Its antigen is undetermined.

Study-wide findings and caveats: Trimming of TCR beta V- and J-genes showed a link, identified in a later analysis, to a missense DCLRE1C variant. TCR beta chains associated with HLA were, in a later analysis, more clonally expanded than equally common others. In a later analysis, parvovirus B19, influenza, CMV and Epstein-Barr virus appeared linked to several top co-occurrence clusters.

V and J are TRBV29-1 and TRBJ2-3; 9 bases match TRBD2. The sequence derives from a girl aged 2-15 years in good health and CMV-seropositive. Sequencing was carried out using PBMCs. CDR3 residues: CSVDILAGRADTQYF. The CDR3 DNA is TGCAGCGTTGACATCCTAGCGGGAAGGGCAGATACGCAGTATTTT.